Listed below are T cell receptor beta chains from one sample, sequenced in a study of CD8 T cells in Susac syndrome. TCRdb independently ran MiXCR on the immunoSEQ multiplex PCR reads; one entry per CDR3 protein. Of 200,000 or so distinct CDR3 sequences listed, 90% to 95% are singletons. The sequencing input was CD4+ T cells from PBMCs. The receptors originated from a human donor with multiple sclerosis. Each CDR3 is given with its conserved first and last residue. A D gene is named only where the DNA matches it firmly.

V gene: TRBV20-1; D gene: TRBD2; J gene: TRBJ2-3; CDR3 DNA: TGCAGTGCTACTGGGACTAGCGGGATCACAGATACGCAGTATTTT; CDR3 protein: CSATGTSGITDTQYF
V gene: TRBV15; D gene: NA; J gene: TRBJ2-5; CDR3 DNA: TGTGCCACCAGCAGAGGTGTAATAAGGGAGACCCAGTACTTC; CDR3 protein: CATSRGVIRETQYF
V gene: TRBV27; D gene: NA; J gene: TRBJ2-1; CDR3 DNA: TGTGCCAGCAGTTTTCGGGGGAGCTCCTACAATGAGCAGTTCTTC; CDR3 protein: CASSFRGSSYNEQFF
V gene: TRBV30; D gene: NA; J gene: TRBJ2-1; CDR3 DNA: TGTGCCTGGAGTACGTACAATGAGCAGTTCTTC; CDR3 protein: CAWSTYNEQFF
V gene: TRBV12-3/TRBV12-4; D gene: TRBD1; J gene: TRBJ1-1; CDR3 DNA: TGTGCCAGCAGTTCAACCGGGACAGGGCGGGCTGAAGCTTTCTTT; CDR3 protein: CASSSTGTGRAEAFF
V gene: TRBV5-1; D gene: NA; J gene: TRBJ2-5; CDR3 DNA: TGCGCCAGCAGCTTACCGACTCCCTCGGTGACCCAGTACTTC; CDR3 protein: CASSLPTPSVTQYF
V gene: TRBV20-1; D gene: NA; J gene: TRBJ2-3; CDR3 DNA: TGCAGTGCTCGTCCCGGGAGCTCTAGCACAGATACGCAGTATTTT; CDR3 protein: CSARPGSSSTDTQYF
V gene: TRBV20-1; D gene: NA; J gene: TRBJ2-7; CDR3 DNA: TGCAGTGCAGGGGGCGGGACCCACTACGAGCAGTACTTC; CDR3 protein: CSAGGGTHYEQYF
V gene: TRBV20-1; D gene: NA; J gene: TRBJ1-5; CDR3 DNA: TGCAGTGCTAGTCAGCCGGACAATCCTCAGCCCCAGCATTTT; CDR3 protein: CSASQPDNPQPQHF
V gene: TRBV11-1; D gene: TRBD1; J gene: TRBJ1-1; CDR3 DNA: TGTGCCAGCAGCTCGTGGACAGGGGAGACAATTGGAGCTTTCTTT; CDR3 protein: CASSSWTGETIGAFF
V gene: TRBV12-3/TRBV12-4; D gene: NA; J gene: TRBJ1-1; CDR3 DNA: TGTGCCAGCACCCTGGGGGGGCGAGAAGAAGCTTTCTTT; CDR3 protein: CASTLGGREEAFF
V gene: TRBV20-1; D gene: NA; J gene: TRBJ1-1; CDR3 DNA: TGCAGTGCTCGGGGGACCCATGAAGCTTTCTTT; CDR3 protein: CSARGTHEAFF
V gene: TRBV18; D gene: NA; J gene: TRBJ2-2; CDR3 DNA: TGTGCCAGCTCGCCTACAGGGACGAACACCGGGGAGCTGTTTTTT; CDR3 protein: CASSPTGTNTGELFF
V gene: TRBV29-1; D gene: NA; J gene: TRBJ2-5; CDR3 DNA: TGCAGCGTTGAAGATTTGAGAGGGATCAGTGGCCAGTACTTC; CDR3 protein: CSVEDLRGISGQYF